The 2 T cell receptor beta chains in this list originate from one sample, sequenced in a study of blood T cell repertoires in COVID-19. This table comes from immunoSEQ multiplex PCR, and its TCRdb copy is limited to in-frame clones, with some not included. The sample includes 100,000 to 150,000 clones, around 82% of them seen just once. Sequencing input: peripheral blood. The receptors were sampled from a man aged 60 to 69 with acute or convalescent COVID-19.

This chain's CDR3 is CATSTQGVEETQYF. CDR3 DNA: TGTGCCACCAGTACACAGGGAGTCGAAGAGACCCAGTACTTC. The chain combines TRBV24-1 with TRBJ2-5; possible D gene TRBD1, 6 bases. This CDR3 comprises 14 residues. CDR1 and CDR2 (germline): KGHDR, SFDVKD. The V end was cut by 6 bases, the J end by 3 bases, with 13 bases between.

The chain couples TRBV19 to TRBJ1-6; D is unclear. Germline V gene data show CDR1 as LNHDA and CDR2 as SQIVND (reference sequence). The ends were cut back, 10 bases at V and 7 bases at J, with 17 bases in the middle. The CDR3 is made up of 14 amino acids. Here the CDR3 reads CATKQGEVNSPLHF. CDR3 coding DNA: TGTGCCACCAAACAAGGAGAAGTAAATTCACCCCTCCACTTT.